The entry below gives a single T cell receptor beta chain sequence along with its context. Its target is unknown. This specimen comes from a study of cytomegalovirus exposure and HLA in healthy donors. Study-wide points: The study carried out a later analysis of TCR beta sequences. It associated some 15,000 of them with specific HLA alleles at a false discovery rate of 0.05.

Germline V gene data show CDR1 as SEHNR and CDR2 as FQNEAQ (reference sequence). This CDR3 has 16 amino acids. V was clipped by 7 bases and J by 3 bases, with 18 bases between them. It was with 60 Vbeta and 13 Jbeta primers that the PCR ran. Generated by immunoSEQ multiplex PCR, the TCRdb table keeps only in-frame clones and is missing some. The repertoire consists of about 130,000 clones, with about 73% occurring once and the leading ten covering about 2.1%. The gene calls are TRBV7-9 and TRBJ1-4; a weak D match, TRBD1 (6 bases). The TCR sequence derives from a woman aged 40 to 49 in good health and CMV-seropositive. The sample was PBMCs. CDR3 sequence reads: CASNHHEGGPNEKLFF. CDR3 coding DNA: TGTGCCAGCAACCACCATGAAGGGGGTCCTAATGAAAAACTGTTTTTT. Filled out from reference TRBV7-9 and TRBJ1-4, the complete variable domain reads DTGVSQNPRHKITKRGQNVTFRCDPISEHNRLYWYRQTLGQGPEFLTYFQNEAQLEKSRLLSDRFSAERPKGSFSTLEIQRTEQGDSAMYLCASNHHEGGPNEKLFFGSGTQLSVL.